The 7 T cell receptor beta chains below were found in one sample sequenced in a study of circulating CD8 cells and anti-PD-1 response in melanoma. Each library started from approximately 14 ng of total RNA using the QIAseq Immune Repertoire TCR panel. One entry per CDR3 protein, called by TCRdb with MiXCR from the reads. The top ten hold 65% to 70% of the sample, which has several hundred distinct CDR3 sequences, roughly 9.1% seen once. From live CD3+CD8+TCRalphabeta+ cells, four PD-1 and/or TIGIT subsets were sorted. This sample comprised CD8+ T cells from PBMCs, obtained at baseline or after one month of anti-PD-1 therapy (not recorded which). These receptors originate from a human donor with melanoma.

This clonotype was picked up a small number of times. This chain uses TRBV27 with TRBJ2-7; the D gene is possibly TRBD1 (5 bases). The ends were cut back, 2 bases at V and 0 bases at J, with 14 bases in the middle. CDR3 length: 16 amino acids. From germline, CDR1 is MNHEY and CDR2 SMNVEV (reference sequence). The CDR3 is CASSLTGPTNSYEQYF. CDR3 nucleotide sequence: TGTGCCAGCAGTTTAACAGGCCCTACCAACTCCTACGAGCAGTACTTC.

This clonotype counts as medium-sized. The genes are TRBV2 and TRBJ2-2; D unclear. The CDR3 runs 15 residues. V shed 2 bases and J shed 3 bases, with 10 bases lying between them. The germline V gene encodes CDR1 SNHLY and CDR2 FYNNEI. The DNA of the CDR3 is TGTGCCAGCAGTGAAATGGTTCCGGACACCGGGGAGCTGTTTTTT. Amino acid sequence: CASSEMVPDTGELFF.

The rearrangement uses TRBV14 and TRBJ1-2; D remains unclear. Germline V gives CDR1 SGHDN, CDR2 FVKESK. The CDR3 sequence is 17 residues long. The germline V and J ends were trimmed by 5 bases and 4 bases, with 23 bases remaining between them. The chain's CDR3 is CASSEVELLKRLYGYTF. The CDR3 DNA reads TGTGCCAGCAGCGAAGTAGAGTTATTGAAAAGACTCTATGGCTACACCTTC.

This clonotype is deemed medium-sized (0.01 to 0.1%). The chain carries TRBV5-6 and TRBJ2-1; D perhaps matches TRBD2 (6 bases). Germline assignment: CDR1 SGHDT and CDR2 YYEEEE. V dropped 3 bases and J dropped 0 bases, with 16 bases sitting between them. The CDR3 is made up of 17 amino acids. The CDR3 DNA reads TGTGCCAGCAGCTGGGTGGTGGCGGGGAGCTCCTACAATGAGCAGTTCTTC. Translation: CASSWVVAGSSYNEQFF.

This clonotype is categorized as medium-sized. The chain couples TRBV2 to TRBJ2-3; weak D call: TRBD2 (6 bases). The ends were cut back, 5 bases at V and 0 bases at J, with 9 bases in the middle. Germline V CDR1 and CDR2: SNHLY, FYNNEI. The CDR3 is 14 amino acids. CDR3: CASSRGMSTDTQYF. The DNA of the CDR3 is TGTGCCAGCAGTCGGGGGATGAGCACAGATACGCAGTATTTT.

This clonotype was seen only a few times. Being one base from a much bigger clone, this may be a read error. The chain is built from TRBV5-8 and TRBJ2-2; D is unclear. CDR3 length: 18 residues. In germline, CDR1 is SGHTS, CDR2 YDEGEE. The V end lost 6 bases, the J end lost 6 bases, and 27 bases lay between the germline ends. The CDR3 protein is CASNLEDRFVVVAGELFF. The DNA for the CDR3 is TGTGCCAGCAACCTTGAGGACCGATTCGTTGTAGTAGCCGGGGAGCTGTTTTTT.

By share, this clonotype counts as medium-sized. The chain links TRBV28 to TRBJ2-7; 8 bases fit TRBD1. Germline V gives CDR1 MDHEN, CDR2 SYDVKM. V was pared by 2 bases and J by 5 bases, with 2 bases of the junction left unmatched. CDR3 length: 13 residues. CDR3 DNA sequence: TGTGCCAGCAGTTTAGTCAGGGGGCACGAGCAGTACTTC. This encodes CASSLVRGHEQYF.